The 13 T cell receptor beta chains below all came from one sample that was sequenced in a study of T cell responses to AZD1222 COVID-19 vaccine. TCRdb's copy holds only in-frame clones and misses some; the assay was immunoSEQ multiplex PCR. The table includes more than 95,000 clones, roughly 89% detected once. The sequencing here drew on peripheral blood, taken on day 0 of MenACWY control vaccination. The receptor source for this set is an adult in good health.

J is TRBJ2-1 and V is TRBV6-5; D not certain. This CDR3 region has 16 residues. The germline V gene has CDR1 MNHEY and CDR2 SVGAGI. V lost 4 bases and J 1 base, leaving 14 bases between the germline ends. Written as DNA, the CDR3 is TGTGCCAGCAGTTTGCGTGCACAAACTTCCTACAATGAGCAGTTCTTC. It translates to CASSLRAQTSYNEQFF.

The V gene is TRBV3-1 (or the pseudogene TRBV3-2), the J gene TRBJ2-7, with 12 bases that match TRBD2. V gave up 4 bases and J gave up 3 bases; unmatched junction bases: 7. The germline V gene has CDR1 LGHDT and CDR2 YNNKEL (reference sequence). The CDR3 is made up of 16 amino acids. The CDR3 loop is CASSLSRTSGIYEQYF. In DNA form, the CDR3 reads TGTGCCAGCAGCCTTTCCAGGACTAGCGGGATCTACGAGCAGTACTTC.

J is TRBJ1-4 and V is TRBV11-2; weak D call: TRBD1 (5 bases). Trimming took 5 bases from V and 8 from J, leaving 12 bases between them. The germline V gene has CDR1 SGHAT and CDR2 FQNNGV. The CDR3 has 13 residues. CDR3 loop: CASSPREGEKLFF. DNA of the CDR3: TGTGCCAGCAGCCCACGAGAGGGGGAAAAACTGTTTTTT.

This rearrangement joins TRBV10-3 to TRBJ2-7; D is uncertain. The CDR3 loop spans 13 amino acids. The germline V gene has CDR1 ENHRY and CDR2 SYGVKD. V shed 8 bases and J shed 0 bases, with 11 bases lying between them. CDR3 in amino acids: CAISTILSYEQYF. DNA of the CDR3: TGTGCCATCTCGACAATACTCTCCTACGAGCAGTACTTC.

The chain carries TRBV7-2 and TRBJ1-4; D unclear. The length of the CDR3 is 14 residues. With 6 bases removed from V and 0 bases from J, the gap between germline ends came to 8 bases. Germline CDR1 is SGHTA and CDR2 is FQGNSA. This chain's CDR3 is CASSPSSTNEKLFF. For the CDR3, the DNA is TGTGCCAGCAGTCCCAGTTCAACTAATGAAAAACTGTTTTTT.

The CDR3 DNA sequence: TGTGCCAGCAGCCCGGGGGGGGACCTGATCTGGGAGACCCAGTACTTC. Its protein product is CASSPGGDLIWETQYF. The gene calls are TRBV7-6 and TRBJ2-5, with 8 bases fitting TRBD2. With V trimmed by 5 bases and J by 5 bases, 13 bases remained unmatched. This CDR3 comprises 16 residues. Per the germline V gene, CDR1 is SGHVS and CDR2 is FNYEAQ.

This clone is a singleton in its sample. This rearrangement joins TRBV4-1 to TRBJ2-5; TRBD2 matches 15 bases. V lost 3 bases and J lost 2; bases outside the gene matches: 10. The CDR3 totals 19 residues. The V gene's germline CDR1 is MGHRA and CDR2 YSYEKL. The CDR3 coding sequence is TGCGCCAGCAGCCATCTCGGACTAGCGGGAGGGCCGGGACAAGAGACCCAGTACTTC. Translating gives CASSHLGLAGGPGQETQYF.

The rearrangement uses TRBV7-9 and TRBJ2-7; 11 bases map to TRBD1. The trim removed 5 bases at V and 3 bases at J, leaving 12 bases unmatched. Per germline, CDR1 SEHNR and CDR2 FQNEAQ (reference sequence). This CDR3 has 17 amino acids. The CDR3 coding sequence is TGTGCCAGCAGCCCAGGGACAGGGGGGTTTTCGGACTACGAGCAGTACTTC. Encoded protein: CASSPGTGGFSDYEQYF. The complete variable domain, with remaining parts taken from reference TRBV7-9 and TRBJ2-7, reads DTGVSQNPRHKITKRGQNVTFRCDPISEHNRLYWYRQTLGQGPEFLTYFQNEAQLEKSRLLSDRFSAERPKGSFSTLEIQRTEQGDSAMYLCASSPGTGGFSDYEQYFGPGTRLTVT.

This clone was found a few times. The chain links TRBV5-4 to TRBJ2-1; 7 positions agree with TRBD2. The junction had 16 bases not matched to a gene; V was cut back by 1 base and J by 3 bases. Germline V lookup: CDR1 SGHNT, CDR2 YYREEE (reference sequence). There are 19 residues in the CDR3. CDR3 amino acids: CASSLRTWVGGPFYNEQFF. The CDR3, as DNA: TGTGCCAGCAGCTTGAGAACCTGGGTGGGAGGGCCATTCTACAATGAGCAGTTCTTC. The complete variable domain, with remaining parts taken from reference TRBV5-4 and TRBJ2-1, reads ETGVTQSPTHLIKTRGQQVTLRCSSQSGHNTVSWYQQALGQGPQFIFQYYREEENGRGNFPPRFSGLQFPNYSSELNVNALELDDSALYLCASSLRTWVGGPFYNEQFFGPGTRLTVL.

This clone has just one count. The CDR3 nucleotides are TGTGCCAGCAGTGAGCCCGGGACAGGGGGTAATGGCTACACCTTC. It encodes CASSEPGTGGNGYTF. The chain employs TRBV25-1 and TRBJ1-2, with TRBD1 matching over 11 bases. The CDR3 has 15 residues. In germline, CDR1 is MGHDK, CDR2 SYGVNS. Trimming took 3 bases from V and 6 from J; bases not matched to a gene: 6.

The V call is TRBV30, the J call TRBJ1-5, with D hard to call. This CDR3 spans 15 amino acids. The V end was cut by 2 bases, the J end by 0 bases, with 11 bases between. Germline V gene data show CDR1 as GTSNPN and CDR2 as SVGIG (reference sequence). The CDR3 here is CAWSKNRDSNQPQHF. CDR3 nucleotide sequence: TGTGCCTGGAGTAAAAACAGAGATAGCAATCAGCCCCAGCATTTT.

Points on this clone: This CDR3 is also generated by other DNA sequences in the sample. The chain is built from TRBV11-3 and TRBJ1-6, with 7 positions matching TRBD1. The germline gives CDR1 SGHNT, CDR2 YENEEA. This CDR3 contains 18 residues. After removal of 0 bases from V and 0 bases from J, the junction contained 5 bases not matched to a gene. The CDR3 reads CASSLDQGGSSYNSPLHF. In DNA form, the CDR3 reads TGTGCCAGCAGCTTAGACCAGGGGGGAAGCTCCTATAATTCACCCCTCCACTTT.

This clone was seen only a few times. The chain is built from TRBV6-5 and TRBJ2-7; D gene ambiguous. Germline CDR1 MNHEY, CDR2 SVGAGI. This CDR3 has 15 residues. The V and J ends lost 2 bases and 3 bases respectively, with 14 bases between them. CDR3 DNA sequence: TGTGCCAGCAGTTACGGGTTTGGTATTAACTACGAGCAGTACTTC. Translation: CASSYGFGINYEQYF.